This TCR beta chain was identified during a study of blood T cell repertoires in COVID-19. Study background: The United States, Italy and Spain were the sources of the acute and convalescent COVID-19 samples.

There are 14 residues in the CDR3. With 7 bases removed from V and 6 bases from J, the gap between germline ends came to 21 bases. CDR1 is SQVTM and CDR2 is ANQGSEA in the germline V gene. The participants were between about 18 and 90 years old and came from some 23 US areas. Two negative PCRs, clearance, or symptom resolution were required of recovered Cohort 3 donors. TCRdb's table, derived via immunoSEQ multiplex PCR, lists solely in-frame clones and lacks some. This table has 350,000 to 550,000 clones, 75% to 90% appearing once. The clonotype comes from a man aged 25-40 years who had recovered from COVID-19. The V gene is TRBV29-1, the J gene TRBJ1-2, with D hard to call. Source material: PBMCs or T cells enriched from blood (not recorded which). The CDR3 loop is CSASSPQLLDGYTF. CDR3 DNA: TGCAGCGCCTCAAGTCCCCAGCTCCTAGATGGCTACACCTTC.